These T cell receptor beta chains were read from a single sample in a study of T cell responses to AZD1222 COVID-19 vaccine. Repertoires were generated with immunoSEQ multiplex PCR, while TCRdb's copy carries only in-frame clones and drops some. The sample contains under 150,000 clones, roughly 87% of which appear only once. The input for sequencing was peripheral blood, taken on day 0 of AZD1222 vaccination. The receptor set was obtained from an adult in good health. Both conserved end residues are part of each CDR3. D genes are given only for firm matches. Part of the rows lack a size; the others show once, few, many or a class for expanded clones.

abundance: NA; j_gene: TRBJ2-7; d_gene: NA; v_gene: TRBV15; CDR3nt: TGTGCCCGACTGAGCTCCTACGAGCAGTACTTC; CDR3aa: CARLSSYEQYF
abundance: NA; j_gene: TRBJ1-5; d_gene: TRBD1; v_gene: TRBV6-5; CDR3nt: TGTGCCAGCAGCATGACAGGGGGAAATAATCAGCCCCAGCATTTT; CDR3aa: CASSMTGGNNQPQHF
abundance: NA; j_gene: TRBJ1-5; d_gene: NA; v_gene: TRBV6-5; CDR3nt: TGTGCCAGCAACCATCAGCCCCAGCATTTT; CDR3aa: CASNHQPQHF
abundance: NA; j_gene: TRBJ1-1; d_gene: NA; v_gene: TRBV29-1; CDR3nt: TGCAGCGTTGGCCAGGGGAACACTGAAGCTTTCTTT; CDR3aa: CSVGQGNTEAFF
abundance: NA; j_gene: TRBJ2-1; d_gene: TRBD1; v_gene: TRBV7-8; CDR3nt: TGTGCCAGCAGCTTACGACAGGGGTACGATGAGCAGTTCTTC; CDR3aa: CASSLRQGYDEQFF
abundance: NA; j_gene: TRBJ2-1; d_gene: NA; v_gene: TRBV28; CDR3nt: TGTGCCAGCAAGGGCGGGGCTGTACCCTACAATGAGCAGTTCTTC; CDR3aa: CASKGGAVPYNEQFF
abundance: NA; j_gene: TRBJ2-1; d_gene: TRBD2; v_gene: TRBV27; CDR3nt: TGTGCCAGCAGTCCCGGACTAGCGGGAGGGCCAAGGTACAATGAGCAGTTCTTC; CDR3aa: CASSPGLAGGPRYNEQFF
abundance: NA; j_gene: TRBJ1-2; d_gene: NA; v_gene: TRBV9; CDR3nt: TGTGCCAGCAGCCCCAGGGGAGGGGGATTTCTTGGCTACACCTTC; CDR3aa: CASSPRGGGFLGYTF
abundance: NA; j_gene: TRBJ1-2; d_gene: NA; v_gene: TRBV6-5; CDR3nt: TGTGCCAGCAGTTACTTTGGACAGGGCTACACCTTC; CDR3aa: CASSYFGQGYTF
abundance: NA; j_gene: TRBJ1-2; d_gene: TRBD1; v_gene: TRBV24-1; CDR3nt: TGTGCCACCAGTGATGTGACAGGGGGCGTCTATGGCTACACCTTC; CDR3aa: CATSDVTGGVYGYTF
abundance: NA; j_gene: TRBJ2-3; d_gene: TRBD2; v_gene: TRBV5-4; CDR3nt: TGTGCCAGCACCACGGGCCTAGCGGGGGACTACACAGATACGCAGTATTTT; CDR3aa: CASTTGLAGDYTDTQYF
abundance: once; j_gene: TRBJ1-6; d_gene: NA; v_gene: TRBV2; CDR3nt: TGTGCCAGCAGTGCCAGACTCTTACTCTCCTATAATTCACCCCTCCACTTT; CDR3aa: CASSARLLLSYNSPLHF
abundance: NA; j_gene: TRBJ1-5; d_gene: NA; v_gene: TRBV7-9; CDR3nt: TGTGCCAGCAGCCTGGACGGGGGCGGTCAGCCCCAGCATTTT; CDR3aa: CASSLDGGGQPQHF
abundance: NA; j_gene: TRBJ1-2; d_gene: NA; v_gene: TRBV27; CDR3nt: TGTGCCAGCAGGTCCGAGGGCAGGGCGAACTACACCTTC; CDR3aa: CASRSEGRANYTF
abundance: few; j_gene: TRBJ2-3; d_gene: NA; v_gene: TRBV4-1; CDR3nt: TGCGCCAGCAGCCAAGGGCGCGGTACTTTCACAGATACGCAGTATTTT; CDR3aa: CASSQGRGTFTDTQYF
abundance: NA; j_gene: TRBJ2-3; d_gene: NA; v_gene: TRBV5-6; CDR3nt: TGTGCCAGCCAACGGTCAGATACGCAGTATTTT; CDR3aa: CASQRSDTQYF
abundance: many; j_gene: TRBJ1-4; d_gene: TRBD1; v_gene: TRBV28; CDR3nt: TGTGCCAGCAGTTTCGGGACAGTAAATGAAAAACTGTTTTTT; CDR3aa: CASSFGTVNEKLFF
abundance: NA; j_gene: TRBJ1-2; d_gene: NA; v_gene: TRBV5-6; CDR3nt: TGTGCCAGCAGCTTGGGTCAGGGCGCCTATGGCTACACCTTC; CDR3aa: CASSLGQGAYGYTF
abundance: NA; j_gene: TRBJ2-1; d_gene: TRBD2; v_gene: TRBV29-1; CDR3nt: TGCAGCGTTGGTAGCGGGGTCTACAATGAGCAGTTCTTC; CDR3aa: CSVGSGVYNEQFF
abundance: NA; j_gene: TRBJ2-7; d_gene: TRBD2; v_gene: TRBV28; CDR3nt: TGTGCCAGCACTAAGGCGGGAGAAGGGGTAGGGTACGAGCAGTACTTC; CDR3aa: CASTKAGEGVGYEQYF
abundance: NA; j_gene: TRBJ1-5; d_gene: NA; v_gene: TRBV28; CDR3nt: TGTGCCAGCAGTCCCTCCCCGGGGGGGCGGGGTAGGAATCAGCCCCAGCATTTT; CDR3aa: CASSPSPGGRGRNQPQHF
abundance: once; j_gene: TRBJ2-7; d_gene: NA; v_gene: TRBV5-4; CDR3nt: TGTGCCAGCAGCTTTCTCTCCGGGGCTATTTCCTACGAGCAGTACTTC; CDR3aa: CASSFLSGAISYEQYF
abundance: NA; j_gene: TRBJ2-2; d_gene: NA; v_gene: TRBV5-8; CDR3nt: TGTGCCAGCAGACTCGACAGCTTCTCGAACACCGGGGAGCTGTTTTTT; CDR3aa: CASRLDSFSNTGELFF
abundance: NA; j_gene: TRBJ2-1; d_gene: NA; v_gene: TRBV6-2/TRBV6-3; CDR3nt: TGTGCCAGCAGCGGATCCCGTTACAATGAGCAGTTCTTC; CDR3aa: CASSGSRYNEQFF
abundance: NA; j_gene: TRBJ2-7; d_gene: NA; v_gene: TRBV7-2; CDR3nt: TGTGCCAGCAGCCCCTTTTCGGGGCCCTACGAGCAGTACTTC; CDR3aa: CASSPFSGPYEQYF
abundance: NA; j_gene: TRBJ2-5; d_gene: TRBD1; v_gene: TRBV27; CDR3nt: TGTGCCAGCAGTTTAAGGGGGACAGGGCCAGAGACCCAGTACTTC; CDR3aa: CASSLRGTGPETQYF
abundance: NA; j_gene: TRBJ1-4; d_gene: NA; v_gene: TRBV9; CDR3nt: TGTGCCAGCAGCGTAGCTCAAGGGTTTAATGAAAAACTGTTTTTT; CDR3aa: CASSVAQGFNEKLFF
abundance: NA; j_gene: TRBJ1-5; d_gene: NA; v_gene: TRBV5-5; CDR3nt: TGTGCCAGCGGTACCGGGACGAGCAATCAGCCCCAGCATTTT; CDR3aa: CASGTGTSNQPQHF
abundance: NA; j_gene: TRBJ2-7; d_gene: TRBD2; v_gene: TRBV4-2; CDR3nt: TGTGCCAGCAGCCAAGAGATGGCTAGCGGGAAGAGCTCCTACGAGCAGTACTTC; CDR3aa: CASSQEMASGKSSYEQYF
abundance: NA; j_gene: TRBJ1-4; d_gene: TRBD1; v_gene: TRBV4-1; CDR3nt: TGCGCCAGCAGCCACAACAGGGGGACTAATGAAAAACTGTTTTTT; CDR3aa: CASSHNRGTNEKLFF
abundance: NA; j_gene: TRBJ1-2; d_gene: NA; v_gene: TRBV28; CDR3nt: TGTGCCAGCCGACGATTCACAGGGTTGAGAGGCTACACCTTC; CDR3aa: CASRRFTGLRGYTF
abundance: NA; j_gene: TRBJ1-2; d_gene: NA; v_gene: TRBV29-1; CDR3nt: TGCAGCGTTGATAGGGGGGGGAAGTATGGCTACACCTTC; CDR3aa: CSVDRGGKYGYTF
abundance: once; j_gene: TRBJ1-5; d_gene: TRBD1; v_gene: TRBV24-1; CDR3nt: TGTGCCACCGGGGGGACAGTAAATCAGCCCCAGCATTTT; CDR3aa: CATGGTVNQPQHF
abundance: NA; j_gene: TRBJ1-5; d_gene: NA; v_gene: TRBV15; CDR3nt: TGTGCCACCAGCAGAGTTGGGGGAGGCCAGCCCCAGCATTTT; CDR3aa: CATSRVGGGQPQHF
abundance: NA; j_gene: TRBJ1-6; d_gene: TRBD1; v_gene: TRBV19; CDR3nt: TGTGCCAGTAGTATACAGGGGGTTGGTTCACCCCTCCACTTT; CDR3aa: CASSIQGVGSPLHF
abundance: NA; j_gene: TRBJ2-7; d_gene: TRBD2; v_gene: TRBV28; CDR3nt: TGTGCCAGCAGTTTAGTATGGGAGCGGGAGAACGGCGAGCAGTACTTC; CDR3aa: CASSLVWERENGEQYF
abundance: NA; j_gene: TRBJ1-6; d_gene: NA; v_gene: TRBV27; CDR3nt: TGTGCCAGCAGCGGCCGAGGGAGCTCCTATAATTCACCCCTCCACTTT; CDR3aa: CASSGRGSSYNSPLHF
abundance: once; j_gene: TRBJ2-7; d_gene: NA; v_gene: TRBV10-2; CDR3nt: TGCGCCAGCAGTGAGCGCGGGCTGGGGGACGAGCAGTACTTC; CDR3aa: CASSERGLGDEQYF
abundance: NA; j_gene: TRBJ2-3; d_gene: TRBD2; v_gene: TRBV19; CDR3nt: TGTGCCAGTAGTAAATCAATAGCGGGAGGTCGCACAGATACGCAGTATTTT; CDR3aa: CASSKSIAGGRTDTQYF
abundance: few; j_gene: TRBJ2-7; d_gene: TRBD1; v_gene: TRBV5-5; CDR3nt: TGTGCCAGCAGCGCATCGATGAAGGTTGGCAGGGGGTGGTCCTACGAGCAGTACTTC; CDR3aa: CASSASMKVGRGWSYEQYF
abundance: NA; j_gene: TRBJ2-2; d_gene: NA; v_gene: TRBV7-9; CDR3nt: TGTGCCAGCAGCTTAGTCGGGAGTGACACCGGGGAGCTGTTTTTT; CDR3aa: CASSLVGSDTGELFF
abundance: NA; j_gene: TRBJ2-2; d_gene: TRBD2; v_gene: TRBV11-2; CDR3nt: TGTGCCAGCAGCCCAATAGCGGGAGGGAGTACCGGGGAGCTGTTTTTT; CDR3aa: CASSPIAGGSTGELFF
abundance: NA; j_gene: TRBJ2-1; d_gene: TRBD1; v_gene: TRBV14; CDR3nt: TGTGCCAGCAGCCGACAGGGAAGGAGTGAGCAGTTCTTC; CDR3aa: CASSRQGRSEQFF
abundance: few; j_gene: TRBJ1-5; d_gene: NA; v_gene: TRBV28; CDR3nt: TGTGCCAGCACCAGCGGCGACCGGAATCAGCCCCAGCATTTT; CDR3aa: CASTSGDRNQPQHF
abundance: once; j_gene: TRBJ1-5; d_gene: NA; v_gene: TRBV9; CDR3nt: TGTGCCAGCAGCGTAGGTCCCAGAAACAATCAGCCCCAGCATTTT; CDR3aa: CASSVGPRNNQPQHF
abundance: NA; j_gene: TRBJ1-1; d_gene: NA; v_gene: TRBV2; CDR3nt: TGTGCCAGCAGTGGGCAGTTGAACACTGAAGCTTTCTTT; CDR3aa: CASSGQLNTEAFF
abundance: NA; j_gene: TRBJ2-4; d_gene: TRBD1; v_gene: TRBV6-2/TRBV6-3; CDR3nt: TGTGCCAGCAGTACTCCCGGGACAGGGAGGTTCGGAAACATTCAGTACTTC; CDR3aa: CASSTPGTGRFGNIQYF
abundance: NA; j_gene: TRBJ2-2; d_gene: NA; v_gene: TRBV18; CDR3nt: TGTGCCAGCAACCCGGGGGACACCGGGGAGCTGTTTTTT; CDR3aa: CASNPGDTGELFF
abundance: NA; j_gene: TRBJ2-7; d_gene: NA; v_gene: TRBV19; CDR3nt: TGTGCCAGTAGTATAAGGACGAGCCGAACCTACGAGCAGTACTTC; CDR3aa: CASSIRTSRTYEQYF
abundance: NA; j_gene: TRBJ1-3; d_gene: NA; v_gene: TRBV6-6; CDR3nt: TGTGCCAGCAGTTACTCGACACGTGTCTCTGGAAACACCATATATTTT; CDR3aa: CASSYSTRVSGNTIYF
abundance: NA; j_gene: TRBJ2-1; d_gene: NA; v_gene: TRBV14; CDR3nt: TGTGCCAGCAGCCAAGTAGGAAGCAGGGCCTATGAGCAGTTCTTC; CDR3aa: CASSQVGSRAYEQFF
abundance: NA; j_gene: TRBJ1-6; d_gene: NA; v_gene: TRBV2; CDR3nt: TGTGCCAGCAGTGAGTGGGGTAAGGGTTCACCCCTCCACTTT; CDR3aa: CASSEWGKGSPLHF
abundance: once; j_gene: TRBJ1-3; d_gene: NA; v_gene: TRBV12-3/TRBV12-4; CDR3nt: TGTGCCAGCAGGGCCCCTGGCACCATATATTTT; CDR3aa: CASRAPGTIYF
abundance: NA; j_gene: TRBJ1-2; d_gene: NA; v_gene: TRBV5-1; CDR3nt: TGCGCCAGCAGCTTGGCGGGGGAAGCTAACTATGGCTACACCTTC; CDR3aa: CASSLAGEANYGYTF
abundance: NA; j_gene: TRBJ1-2; d_gene: NA; v_gene: TRBV30; CDR3nt: TGTGCCTGGAAGGACTTTCTCTCTAACTATGGCTACACCTTC; CDR3aa: CAWKDFLSNYGYTF